A single sample gave rise to the 8 T cell receptor beta chains below, sequenced in a study of T-cell reconstitution after alpha-beta-depleted transplantation in children. Unique molecular identifiers were built into the TCRbeta library. TCRdb reprocessed the PCR reads via MiXCR and lists one record per CDR3 protein. The sample lists a few hundred thousand distinct CDR3 sequences; 20% to 30% were seen once. The sequences come from PBMCs, mostly from graft donor cells, collected 180 days after TCRalphabeta/CD19-depleted stem cell transplant. The source of these receptors is a male patient younger than 18 who had a stem cell transplant for acute lymphoblastic leukemia, so the T cells may come from the graft donor.

This rearrangement joins TRBV5-1 to TRBJ2-5, with TRBD1 identical over 10 bases. From germline, CDR1 is SGHRS and CDR2 YFSETQ. This CDR3 is 17 amino acids long. The junction had 10 bases not matched to a gene; V was cut back by 1 base and J by 4 bases. CDR3 DNA: TGCGCCAGCAGCTTGACCCGGGGACAGGGGAACGTAGAGACCCAGTACTTC. Its translation is CASSLTRGQGNVETQYF.

This clonotype has ten or more counts. The chain is built from TRBV5-5 and TRBJ2-5; 7 positions agree with TRBD1. CDR3 length: 18 residues. Germline lookup yields CDR1 SGHKS and CDR2 YYEKEE (reference sequence). Trimming cost V 2 bases and J 4 bases; bases outside gene matches: 17. CDR3 bases: TGTGCCAGCAGCTTTCCGCCACAGGGCAGGGGGAAGCGAGAGACCCAGTACTTC. Its protein is CASSFPPQGRGKRETQYF.

The chain uses TRBV24-1 and TRBJ1-5; D gene uncertain. The CDR3 extends over 15 amino acids. Between the trimmed V and J ends, which lost 4 bases and 4 bases, there was a span of 13 bases. Germline values: CDR1 KGHDR, CDR2 SFDVKD. The CDR3, as DNA: TGTGCCACCAGTGACAACACTGGCCCTAATCAGCCCCAGCATTTT. Protein sequence: CATSDNTGPNQPQHF.

This clonotype was seen more than once but under ten times. Here the CDR3 reads CASSLSVAKNIQYF. CDR3 coding DNA: TGCGCCAGCAGCTTGTCCGTGGCCAAAAACATTCAGTACTTC. The chain combines TRBV5-1 with TRBJ2-4; D gene ambiguous. Per the germline V gene, CDR1 is SGHRS and CDR2 is YFSETQ. This CDR3 spans 14 amino acids. V lost 1 base to trimming and J lost 1 base, with 6 bases between them.

This clonotype showed up many times. The J gene is TRBJ2-5, the V gene TRBV7-2, with D possibly called TRBD1 or TRBD2 (5 bases each). V shed 1 base and J shed 5 bases, with 8 bases lying between them. In germline, CDR1 is SGHTA, CDR2 FQGNSA. The CDR3 totals 13 residues. The CDR3 DNA sequence: TGTGCCAGCAGCTTAGGGGGGATTGAGACCCAGTACTTC. It is translated as CASSLGGIETQYF.

The sample holds a few counts of this clonotype. This chain joins TRBV20-1 and TRBJ2-2, with D maybe TRBD1 (6 bases). The germline V gene has CDR1 DFQATT and CDR2 SNEGSKA (reference sequence). V gave up 3 bases and J gave up 1 base, with 6 bases separating them. The CDR3 is 13 residues long. The CDR3: CSASRGNTGELFF. As DNA, the CDR3 is TGCAGTGCTAGCAGGGGGAACACCGGGGAGCTGTTTTTT.

The table lists this clonotype with a few counts. This sequence joins TRBV5-1 and TRBJ1-2; TRBD1 is a possible D gene (6 bases). The CDR3 spans 14 residues. Trimming removed 4 bases at V and 6 bases at J, with 16 bases between. Per germline, CDR1 SGHRS and CDR2 YFSETQ. The CDR3 reads CASSNRQDGNGYTF. CDR3 DNA sequence: TGCGCCAGCAGCAACCGACAGGATGGAAATGGCTACACCTTC. The full variable domain, its missing parts supplied by reference TRBV5-1 and TRBJ1-2, is KAGVTQTPRYLIKTRGQQVTLSCSPISGHRSVSWYQQTPGQGLQFLFEYFSETQRNKGNFPGRFSGRQFSNSRSEMNVSTLELGDSALYLCASSNRQDGNGYTFGSGTRLTVV.

This clonotype was picked up a small number of times. V usage is TRBV6-2 or TRBV6-3 and J usage is TRBJ2-5; D remains ambiguous. The CDR3 is 13 residues long. Deletions cut 6 bases from V and 0 bases from J, with 8 bases between. Germline CDR1 and CDR2: MNHEY and SVGEGT. CDR3 protein: CASRRVHQETQYF. The DNA of the CDR3 is TGTGCCAGCAGAAGGGTACACCAAGAGACCCAGTACTTC.